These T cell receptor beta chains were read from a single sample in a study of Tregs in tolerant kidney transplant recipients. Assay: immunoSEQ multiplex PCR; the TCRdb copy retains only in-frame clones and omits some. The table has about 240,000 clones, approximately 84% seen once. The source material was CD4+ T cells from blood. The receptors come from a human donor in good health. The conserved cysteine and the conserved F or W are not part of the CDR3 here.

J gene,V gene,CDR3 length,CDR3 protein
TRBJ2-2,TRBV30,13,AWSVLLGNTGELF
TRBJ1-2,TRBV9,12,ASSNYRGGYGYT
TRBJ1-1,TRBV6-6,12,ASSSEATNTEAF
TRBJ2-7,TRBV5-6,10,ASSFGRYEQY
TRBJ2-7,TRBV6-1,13,ASSEWSGGPYEQY
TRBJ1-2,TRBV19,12,ASIASRSNYGYT
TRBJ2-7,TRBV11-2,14,ASSSGLAGGAYEQY
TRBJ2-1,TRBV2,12,ASTVRGLNNEQF
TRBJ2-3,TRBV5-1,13,ASSFGGPGADTQY
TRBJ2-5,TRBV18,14,ASSPLRNRDQETQY
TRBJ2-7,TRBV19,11,ASTLRMGYEQY
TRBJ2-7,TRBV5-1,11,ASSLRSGNEQY
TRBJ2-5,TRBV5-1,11,ASSQGGQETQY
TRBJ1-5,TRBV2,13,ASQDVGGTNQPQH
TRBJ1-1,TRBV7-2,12,ASSLGHRGTEAF
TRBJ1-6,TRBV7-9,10,ASEGLDSPLH
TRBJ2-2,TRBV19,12,ASATGSNTGELF
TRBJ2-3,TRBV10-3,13,AISAGGRAQDTQY
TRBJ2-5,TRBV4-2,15,ASSQDAAGGRAKTQY
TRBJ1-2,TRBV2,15,ARSNTRTGEGNYGYT
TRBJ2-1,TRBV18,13,ASSPPSQTYNEQF
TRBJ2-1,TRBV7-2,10,ASSLSYNEQF
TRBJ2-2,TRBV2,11,ASRKTNTGELF
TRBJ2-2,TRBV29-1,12,SVGTSGGTGELF
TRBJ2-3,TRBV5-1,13,ASSLSPSGTDTQY
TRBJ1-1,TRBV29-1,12,SAVDRGRWTEAF
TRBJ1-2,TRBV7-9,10,ASSLPGDGYT
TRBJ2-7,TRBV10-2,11,ASSEGGPYEQY
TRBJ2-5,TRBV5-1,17,ASSSGTGFGVRLGETQY
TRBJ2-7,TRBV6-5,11,ASSYQNAYEQY
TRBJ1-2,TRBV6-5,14,ASSYERPGAGYGYT
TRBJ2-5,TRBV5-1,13,ASSSEPGLEETQY
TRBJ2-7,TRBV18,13,ASSPTTGETYEQY
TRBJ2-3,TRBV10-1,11,ASSPGGTDTQY
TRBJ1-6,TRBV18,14,ASSPRSDANNSPLH
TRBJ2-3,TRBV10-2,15,ASSDPGLAGVPDTQY
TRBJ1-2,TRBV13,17,ASSHTNRPGQKTNYGYT
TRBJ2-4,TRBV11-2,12,ASSFGTGGNIQY
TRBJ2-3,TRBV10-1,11,ASRTRNTDTQY
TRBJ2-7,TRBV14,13,ASSQVGRGPYEQY
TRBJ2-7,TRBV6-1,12,ASRRTGQMFEQY
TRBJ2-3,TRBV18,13,ASSPIRAGTDTQY
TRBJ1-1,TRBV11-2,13,ASRIAGGMVTEAF
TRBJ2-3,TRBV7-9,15,ASSFLRAGGNTDTQY
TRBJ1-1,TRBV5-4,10,ASSRGNTEAF
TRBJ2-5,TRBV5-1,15,ASSGGTTVPPQETQY
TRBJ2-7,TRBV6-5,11,ASSKGLTYEQY
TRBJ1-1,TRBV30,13,AWIPSTHKNTEAF
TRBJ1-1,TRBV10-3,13,AISAGQTMNTEAF
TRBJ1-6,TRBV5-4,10,ASSGPRGPLH
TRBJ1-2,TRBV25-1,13,ASSDGQGSERGYT
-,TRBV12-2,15,ASRLAPGLKAHHEQY
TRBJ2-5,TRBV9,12,ASSVRQGEETQY
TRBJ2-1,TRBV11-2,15,ASSLIVGVAGDNEQF
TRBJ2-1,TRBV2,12,ASSEGGTNNEQF
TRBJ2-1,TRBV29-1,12,SAEGRISYNEQF
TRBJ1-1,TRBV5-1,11,ASSLQGPTEAF
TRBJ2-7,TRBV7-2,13,ASSIDRGRSYEQY
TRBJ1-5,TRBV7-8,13,ASSFTQGRGQPQH
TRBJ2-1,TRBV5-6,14,ASSTGLPSSYNEQF